This TCR beta chain emerged from a study of T-cell reconstitution after alpha-beta-depleted transplantation in children. This clonotype has at least ten counts. Preparation of the TCRbeta library involved a method that used unique molecular identifiers. TCRdb ran MiXCR on the PCR reads and lists one entry per CDR3 protein. The sample includes under 300,000 distinct CDR3 sequences, roughly a tenth of them seen just once. V lost 7 bases and J lost 6, with 12 bases in between. CDR3 length: 12 amino acids. Per germline, CDR1 SQVTM and CDR2 ANQGSEA. This clonotype originated in a human donor who donated a stem cell graft to a child with SCID. This sequence joins TRBV29-1 and TRBJ2-2; possibly TRBD1 for D (5 bases). Sequenced here: PBMCs from the stem cell graft donor, sampled from the stem cell graft. As DNA, the CDR3 is TGCAGCGGCCAGGGTTACGCCGGGGAGCTGTTTTTT. The encoded protein is CSGQGYAGELFF.